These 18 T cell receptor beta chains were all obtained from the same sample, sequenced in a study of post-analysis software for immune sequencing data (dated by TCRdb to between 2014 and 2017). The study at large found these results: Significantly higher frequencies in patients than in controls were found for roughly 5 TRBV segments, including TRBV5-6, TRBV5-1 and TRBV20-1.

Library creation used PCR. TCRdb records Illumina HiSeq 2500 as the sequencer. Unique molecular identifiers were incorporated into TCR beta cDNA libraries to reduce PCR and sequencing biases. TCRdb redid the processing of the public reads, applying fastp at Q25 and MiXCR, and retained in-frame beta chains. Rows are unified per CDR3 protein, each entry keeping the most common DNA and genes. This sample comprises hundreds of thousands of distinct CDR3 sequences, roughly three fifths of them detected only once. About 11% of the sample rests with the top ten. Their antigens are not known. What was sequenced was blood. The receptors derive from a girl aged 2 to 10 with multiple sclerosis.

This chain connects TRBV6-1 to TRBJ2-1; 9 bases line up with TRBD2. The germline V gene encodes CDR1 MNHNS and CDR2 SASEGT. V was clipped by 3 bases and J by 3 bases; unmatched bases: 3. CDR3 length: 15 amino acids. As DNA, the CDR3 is TGTGCCAGCAGTGACAATAGCGGGAGCTACAATGAGCAGTTCTTC. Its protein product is CASSDNSGSYNEQFF.

CDR3 sequence: CASSLVPQGAYNEQFF. CDR3 in DNA: TGTGCCAGCAGTTTAGTACCCCAGGGGGCCTACAATGAGCAGTTCTTC. The chain is built from TRBV27 and TRBJ2-1; 7 bases match TRBD1. Trimming at V came to 2 bases and at J to 2 bases, leaving 6 bases not matched to a gene. Germline assignment: CDR1 MNHEY and CDR2 SMNVEV (reference sequence). The CDR3 is made up of 16 amino acids.

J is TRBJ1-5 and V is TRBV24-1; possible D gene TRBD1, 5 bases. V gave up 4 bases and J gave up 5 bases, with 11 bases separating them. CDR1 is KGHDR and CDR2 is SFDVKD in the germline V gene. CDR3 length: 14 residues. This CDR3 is CATSDRQSYQPQHF. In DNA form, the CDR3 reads TGTGCCACCAGTGACCGACAGAGCTATCAGCCCCAGCATTTT.

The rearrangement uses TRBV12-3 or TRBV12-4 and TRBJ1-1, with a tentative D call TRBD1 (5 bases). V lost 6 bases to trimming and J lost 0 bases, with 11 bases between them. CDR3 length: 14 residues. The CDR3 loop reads CASRLQAMNTEAFF. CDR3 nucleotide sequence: TGTGCCAGCAGGTTACAGGCGATGAACACTGAAGCTTTCTTT.

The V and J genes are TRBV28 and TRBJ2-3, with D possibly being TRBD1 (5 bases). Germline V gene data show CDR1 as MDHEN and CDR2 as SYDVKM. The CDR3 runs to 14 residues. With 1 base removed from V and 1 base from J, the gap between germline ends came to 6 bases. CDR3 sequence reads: CASSLFRGTDTQYF. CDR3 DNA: TGTGCCAGCAGTTTATTCAGGGGCACAGATACGCAGTATTTT. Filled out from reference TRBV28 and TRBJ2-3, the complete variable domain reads DVKVTQSSRYLVKRTGEKVFLECVQDMDHENMFWYRQDPGLGLRLIYFSYDVKMKEKGDIPEGYSVSREKKERFSLILESASTNQTSMYLCASSLFRGTDTQYFGPGTRLTVL.

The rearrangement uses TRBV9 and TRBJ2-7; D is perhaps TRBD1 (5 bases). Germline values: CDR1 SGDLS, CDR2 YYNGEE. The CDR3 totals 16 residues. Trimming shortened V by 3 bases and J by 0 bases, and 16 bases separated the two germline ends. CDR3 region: CASSDPDSPLSYEQYF. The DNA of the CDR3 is TGTGCCAGCAGCGACCCAGACAGTCCCCTCTCCTACGAGCAGTACTTC.

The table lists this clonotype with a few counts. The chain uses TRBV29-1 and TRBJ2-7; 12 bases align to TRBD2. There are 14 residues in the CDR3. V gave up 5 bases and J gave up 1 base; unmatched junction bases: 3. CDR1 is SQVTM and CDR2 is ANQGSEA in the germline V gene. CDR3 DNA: TGCAGCGTTATACTAGCGGGAGGATCCTACGAGCAGTACTTC. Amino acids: CSVILAGGSYEQYF.

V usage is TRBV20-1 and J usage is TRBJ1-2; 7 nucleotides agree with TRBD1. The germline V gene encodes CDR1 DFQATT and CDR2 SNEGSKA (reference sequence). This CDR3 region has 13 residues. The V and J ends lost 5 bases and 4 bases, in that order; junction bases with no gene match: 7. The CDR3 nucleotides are TGCAGTGCTGCTCAGGGGGTGGCCTATGGCTACACCTTC. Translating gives CSAAQGVAYGYTF.

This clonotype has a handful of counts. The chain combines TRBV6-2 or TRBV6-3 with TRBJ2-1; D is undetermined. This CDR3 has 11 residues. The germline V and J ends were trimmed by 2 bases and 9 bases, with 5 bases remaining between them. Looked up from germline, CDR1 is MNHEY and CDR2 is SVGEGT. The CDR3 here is CASSYSLEQFF. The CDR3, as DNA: TGTGCCAGCAGTTACAGCCTTGAGCAGTTCTTC.

The CDR3 coding sequence is TGTGCCAGCAGTTTTCTCCGGGAATCTAATGAAAAACTGTTTTTT. This sequence encodes CASSFLRESNEKLFF. V gene TRBV27 combines with J gene TRBJ1-4; no definite D call. The V gene lost 3 bases and the J gene lost 3 bases, with 11 bases spanning the gap. CDR3 length equals 15 residues. Germline assignment: CDR1 MNHEY and CDR2 SMNVEV (reference sequence).

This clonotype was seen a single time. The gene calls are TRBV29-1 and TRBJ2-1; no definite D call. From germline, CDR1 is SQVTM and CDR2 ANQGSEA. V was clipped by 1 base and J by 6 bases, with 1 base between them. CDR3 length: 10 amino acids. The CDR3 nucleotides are TGCAGCGTTGAAGTCAATGAGCAGTTCTTC. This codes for CSVEVNEQFF.

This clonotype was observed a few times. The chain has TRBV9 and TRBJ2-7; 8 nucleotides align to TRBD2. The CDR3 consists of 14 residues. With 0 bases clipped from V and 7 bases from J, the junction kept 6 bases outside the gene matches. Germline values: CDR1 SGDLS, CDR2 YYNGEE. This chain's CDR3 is CASSVGSTSVEQYF. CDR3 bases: TGTGCCAGCAGCGTAGGGTCGACTAGCGTTGAGCAGTACTTC.

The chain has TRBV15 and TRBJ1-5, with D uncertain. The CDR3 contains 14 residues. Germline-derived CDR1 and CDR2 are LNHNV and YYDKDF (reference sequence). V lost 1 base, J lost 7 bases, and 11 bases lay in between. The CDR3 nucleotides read TGTGCCACCAGCAGAGCGGTGGGATTGCAGCCCCAGCATTTT. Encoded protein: CATSRAVGLQPQHF.

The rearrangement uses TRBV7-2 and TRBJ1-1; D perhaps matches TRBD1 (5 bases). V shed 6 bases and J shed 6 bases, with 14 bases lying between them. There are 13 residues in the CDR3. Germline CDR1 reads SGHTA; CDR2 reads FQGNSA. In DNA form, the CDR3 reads TGTGCCAGCAGGTTTCAGGGAAGCGCTGAAGCTTTCTTT. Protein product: CASRFQGSAEAFF. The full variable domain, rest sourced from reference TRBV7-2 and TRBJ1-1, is GAGVSQSPSNKVTEKGKDVELRCDPISGHTALYWYRQSLGQGLEFLIYFQGNSAPDKSGLPSDRFSAERTGGSVSTLTIQRTQQEDSAVYLCASRFQGSAEAFFGQGTRLTVV.

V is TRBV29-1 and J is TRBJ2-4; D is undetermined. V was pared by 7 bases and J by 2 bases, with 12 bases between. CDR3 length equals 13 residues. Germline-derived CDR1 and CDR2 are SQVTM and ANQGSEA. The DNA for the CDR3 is TGCAGCGCCTTTTCAGGAACCAAAAACATTCAGTACTTC. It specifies CSAFSGTKNIQYF.

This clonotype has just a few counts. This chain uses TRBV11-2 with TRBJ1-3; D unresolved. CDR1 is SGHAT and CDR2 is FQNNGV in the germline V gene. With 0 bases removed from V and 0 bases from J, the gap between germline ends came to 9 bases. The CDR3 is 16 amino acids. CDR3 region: CASSLDRPLSGNTIYF. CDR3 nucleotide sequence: TGTGCCAGCAGCTTAGATAGACCGCTCTCTGGAAACACCATATATTTT.

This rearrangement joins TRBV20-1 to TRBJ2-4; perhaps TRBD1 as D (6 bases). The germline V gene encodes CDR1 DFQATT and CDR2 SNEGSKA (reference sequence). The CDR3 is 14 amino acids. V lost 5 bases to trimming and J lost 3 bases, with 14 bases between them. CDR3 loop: CSAQSLGGKNIQYF. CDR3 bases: TGCAGTGCTCAGTCTTTAGGGGGCAAAAACATTCAGTACTTC.

The CDR3 sequence: CATSDLSPGKSPYNEQFF. In DNA, the CDR3 is TGTGCCACCAGTGATTTGAGTCCGGGGAAGTCCCCCTACAATGAGCAGTTCTTC. The chain recombines TRBV24-1 with TRBJ2-1; tentatively, D is TRBD2 (5 bases). CDR1 is KGHDR and CDR2 is SFDVKD in the germline V gene. Trimming took 0 bases from V and 2 from J, leaving 16 bases between them. The CDR3 extends over 18 amino acids.